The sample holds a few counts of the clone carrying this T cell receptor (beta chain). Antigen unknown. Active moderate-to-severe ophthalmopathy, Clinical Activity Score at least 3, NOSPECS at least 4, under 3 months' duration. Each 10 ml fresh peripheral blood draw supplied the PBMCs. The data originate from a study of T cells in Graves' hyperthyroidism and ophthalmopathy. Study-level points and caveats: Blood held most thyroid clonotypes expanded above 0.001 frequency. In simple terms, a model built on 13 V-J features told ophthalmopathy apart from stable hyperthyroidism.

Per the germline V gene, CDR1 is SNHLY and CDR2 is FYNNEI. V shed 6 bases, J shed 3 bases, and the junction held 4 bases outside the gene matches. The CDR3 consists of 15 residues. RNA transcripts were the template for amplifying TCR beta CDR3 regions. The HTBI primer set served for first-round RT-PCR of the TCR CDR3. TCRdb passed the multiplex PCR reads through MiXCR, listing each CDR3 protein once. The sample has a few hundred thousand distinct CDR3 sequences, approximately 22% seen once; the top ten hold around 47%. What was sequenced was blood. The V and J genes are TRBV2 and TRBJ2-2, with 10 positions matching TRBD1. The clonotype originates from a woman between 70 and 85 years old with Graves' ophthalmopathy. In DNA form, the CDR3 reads TGTGCCAGCAGCGGGACAGGGGCGTACACCGGGGAGCTGTTTTTT. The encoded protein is CASSGTGAYTGELFF.